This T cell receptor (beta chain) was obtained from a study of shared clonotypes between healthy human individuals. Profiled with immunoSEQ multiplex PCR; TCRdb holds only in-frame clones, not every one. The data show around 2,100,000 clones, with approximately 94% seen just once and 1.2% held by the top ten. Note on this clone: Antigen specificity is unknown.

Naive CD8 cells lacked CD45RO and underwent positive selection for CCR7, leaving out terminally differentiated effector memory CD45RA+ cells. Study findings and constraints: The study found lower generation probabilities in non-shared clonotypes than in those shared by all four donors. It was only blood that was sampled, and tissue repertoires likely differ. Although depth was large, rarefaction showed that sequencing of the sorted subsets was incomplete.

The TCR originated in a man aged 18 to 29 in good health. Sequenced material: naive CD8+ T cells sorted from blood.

The CDR3 is CASSHGESGANVLTF. For the CDR3, the DNA is TGTGCCAGCAGCCACGGGGAATCCGGGGCCAACGTCCTGACTTTC. This chain connects TRBV7-9 to TRBJ2-6, with a possible D match to TRBD2 (5 bases). The CDR3 sequence is 15 residues long. V was clipped by 5 bases and J by 4 bases, with 12 bases between them. Per the germline V gene, CDR1 is SEHNR and CDR2 is FQNEAQ (reference sequence). Looking up the rest from reference TRBV7-9 and TRBJ2-6 gives the full variable domain: DTGVSQNPRHKITKRGQNVTFRCDPISEHNRLYWYRQTLGQGPEFLTYFQNEAQLEKSRLLSDRFSAERPKGSFSTLEIQRTEQGDSAMYLCASSHGESGANVLTFGAGSRLTVL.